This paragraph reports one T cell receptor (beta chain). What it recognizes is unknown. This sample was included in a study of T cell clonotyping in hematopoietic cell transplantation. Study results and caveats: Graft donor and pretransplant recipient Inverse Simpson Index values predicted broader posttransplant TCR diversity.

Sequencing used immunoSEQ multiplex PCR; TCRdb keeps in-frame clones, though not all of them. The sample lists 69,000 or so clones, around 94% occurring once. CDR1 is SGHRS and CDR2 is YFSETQ in the germline V gene. V dropped 0 bases and J dropped 5; count of bases not matched to a gene: 7. The CDR3 is made up of 15 amino acids. The material sequenced was peripheral blood mononuclear cells. This TCR came from a man aged 45-65 years in good health. Some clones in this sample may be carry-over from other donors' samples. The rearrangement links TRBV5-1 to TRBJ2-5, with 7 bases fitting TRBD1. The CDR3 DNA follows: TGCGCCAGCAGCTTGGAGCTTCGACAGGGCGAGACCCAGTACTTC. Translation: CASSLELRQGETQYF.